This T cell receptor beta chain was profiled in a study of T cell responses to AZD1222 COVID-19 vaccine. Study overall: Second-dose timings of about 4 or about 12 weeks were pooled. Study-wide results and caveats: Samples come after the peak T cell response, not at day 14. Targets within unmutated variant regions were reportedly found for nearly half of spike-specific TCRs.

Germline loops: CDR1 SGHRS, CDR2 YFSETQ. V was clipped by 4 bases and J by 4 bases, with 10 bases between them. This CDR3 spans 13 amino acids. Concerning this clone itself: The antigen is undetermined.

TCRdb's copy holds only in-frame clones and misses some; the assay was immunoSEQ multiplex PCR. Altogether approximately 160,000 clones are present, less than 95% being singletons, with the ten largest covering approximately 1.6%. The clonotype comes from an adult in good health. The rearrangement uses TRBV5-1 and TRBJ2-3; D is undetermined. The specimen was peripheral blood, collected on day 0 of AZD1222 vaccination. The CDR3 loop is CASSPGWADTQYF. The CDR3 coding sequence is TGCGCCAGCAGCCCTGGGTGGGCAGATACGCAGTATTTT.